The 25 T cell receptor beta chains below come from one sample, sequenced in a study of tumor and adjacent non-tumor tissue in lung cancer. RNA was extracted from bulk tissue without any cell sorting. A modified ARM-PCR protocol with three rounds of nested PCR amplified TCRbeta. From the multiplex PCR reads, TCRdb called clonotypes with MiXCR, one entry per CDR3 protein. The table has 81,000 or so distinct CDR3 sequences, roughly 76% seen once. What was sequenced was lung tumor tissue. The receptors were gathered from a woman between 45 and 65 years old with non-small cell lung cancer.

Comment on this clonotype: A much bigger clone sits one base away, suggesting this may be a read error. The chain carries TRBV6-4 and TRBJ1-5; 8 bases map to TRBD1. The CDR3 has 16 amino acids. V was pared by 5 bases and J by 1 base, with 7 bases of the junction left unmatched. Germline loops: CDR1 MRHNA, CDR2 SNTAGT. The DNA for the CDR3 is TGTGCCAGCAGTAACGGACAGGGTTGGAGCAATCAGCCCCAGCATTTT. Translating gives CASSNGQGWSNQPQHF.

The chain is built from TRBV20-1 and TRBJ2-3, with D uncertain. The ends were cut back, 3 bases at V and 2 bases at J, with 18 bases in the middle. Germline V gene sequence: CDR1 DFQATT, CDR2 SNEGSKA (reference sequence). This CDR3 region has 16 residues. The CDR3 sequence: CSARSEEPDYTDTQYF. The CDR3, as DNA: TGCAGTGCTAGGTCTGAAGAGCCTGATTACACAGATACGCAGTATTTT.

Turning to this clonotype: Because the CDR3 is missing its conserved closing phenylalanine or tryptophan, this is likely a read error. In nucleotides, the CDR3 is TGTGCCGCCCCACGGCTAGCGGGAGGGAGCTCCTACAATGAGCAGTTCTTA. Its protein is CAAPRLAGGSSYNEQFL. The chain carries TRBV10-3 and TRBJ2-1, with 12 positions matching TRBD2. Per the germline V gene, CDR1 is ENHRY and CDR2 is SYGVKD. The CDR3 has 17 residues. J lost 0 bases, V lost 11 bases, and 11 bases had no gene match.

Only one count was recorded for this clonotype. This CDR3 is missing its conserved last phenylalanine or tryptophan, likely due to a read error. The V and J genes are TRBV6-5 and TRBJ2-3; 7 bases fit TRBD2. Germline V gene sequence: CDR1 MNHEY, CDR2 SVGAGI. Trimming removed 5 bases from V and 3 bases from J; junction bases left unmatched: 14. The CDR3 spans 17 residues. CDR3 residues: CASSKRLVGGLTDTQYI. DNA for the CDR3: TGTGCCAGCAGTAAAAGACTAGTGGGAGGGCTAACAGATACGCAGTATATT.

This clonotype was seen only once. One end of the junction varies from germline; a read error may be responsible. V gene TRBV11-1 combines with J gene TRBJ2-7; weak D call: TRBD2 (5 bases). Germline V gene data show CDR1 as SGHAT and CDR2 as FQDESV (reference sequence). The CDR3 is 14 amino acids. The CDR3 DNA reads TGTGCCAGCAGCCCGAGGGCCATAAGGTGGGAGCGGTACTTC. Translation: CASSPRAIRWERYF.

This clonotype was observed a few times. It may be a read error: a sequence one base away is much more abundant. V gene TRBV28 combines with J gene TRBJ2-1, with D possibly being TRBD2 (6 bases). CDR3 size: 14 residues. Germline V lookup: CDR1 MDHEN, CDR2 SYDVKM. The CDR3 region is CANSPPGAYNEQFF. The CDR3 DNA reads TGTGCCAACAGTCCGCCGGGAGCCTACAATGAGCAGTTCTTC.

About this clonotype: Since the CDR3 does not end with the conserved phenylalanine or tryptophan, this likely comes from a read error. V gene TRBV11-2 combines with J gene TRBJ2-1; 8 bases are a match to TRBD2. Looked up from germline, CDR1 is SGHAT and CDR2 is FQNNGV. The CDR3 length is 16 residues. This CDR3 reads CAISGLLAVGGNEQFI. CDR3 coding DNA: TGTGCCATCAGCGGACTACTAGCGGTGGGGGGGAATGAGCAGTTCATC.

The chain carries TRBV6-6 and TRBJ2-1; D is perhaps TRBD2 (6 bases). The V gene lost 10 bases and the J gene lost 8 bases, with 27 bases spanning the gap. Germline loops: CDR1 MNHNY, CDR2 SVGAGI (reference sequence). The CDR3 runs to 16 residues. The CDR3 DNA is TGTGCCACCGCCGGGAGTAGCGAAGTTTCTGTCCATGAGCAGTTCTTC. It encodes CATAGSSEVSVHEQFF.

Regarding this clonotype: This may stem from a read error, because a much larger clone lies one nucleotide away. The chain couples TRBV20-1 to TRBJ1-5; the D gene is possibly TRBD1 (6 bases). Germline loops: CDR1 DFQATT, CDR2 SNEGSKA (reference sequence). The CDR3 covers 13 residues. CDR3 protein: CSAMSGDNQLQHF. For the CDR3, the DNA is TGCAGTGCTATGTCAGGGGACAATCAGCTCCAGCATTTT.

A note on this clonotype: A junction boundary mismatches the germline segment, possibly from a read error. The J gene is TRBJ2-7, the V gene TRBV20-1; D gene ambiguous. The length of the CDR3 is 14 residues. Germline V gene lookup returns CDR1 DFQATT and CDR2 SNEGSKA (reference sequence). The CDR3 here is CSARDSSVLNEQYF. The CDR3 region has the DNA TGCAGTGCCAGAGACTCGTCAGTACTCAACGAGCAGTACTTC.

As to this clonotype: A read error may account for a junction end that differs from germline. The V gene is TRBV29-1, the J gene TRBJ2-1; tentatively, D is TRBD1 (5 bases). Germline CDR1 is SQVTM and CDR2 is ANQGSEA. CDR3 length equals 11 residues. This chain's CDR3 is CSFRQSNELFF. CDR3 nucleotide sequence: TGCAGCTTCAGACAGAGTAATGAGCTGTTCTTC.

This chain joins TRBV11-2 and TRBJ2-7; D is uncertain. The CDR3 runs to 15 residues. Trimming shortened V by 2 bases and J by 6 bases, and 17 bases separated the two germline ends. Per the germline V gene, CDR1 is SGHAT and CDR2 is FQNNGV. CDR3 bases: TGTGCCAGCAGCTTATCTCCGAGTTCCTCCGGCGAGCAGTACTTC. It yields the protein CASSLSPSSSGEQYF. The full variable domain, completed using reference TRBV11-2 and TRBJ2-7, is EAGVAQSPRYKIIEKRQSVAFWCNPISGHATLYWYQQILGQGPKLLIQFQNNGVVDDSQLPKDRFSAERLKGVDSTLKIQPAKLEDSAVYLCASSLSPSSSGEQYFGPGTRLTVT.

In regard to this clonotype: At one of its ends the junction is not consistent with the germline gene, which may arise from a read error. The V call is TRBV20-1, the J call TRBJ2-7; no clear D gene. Germline values: CDR1 DFQATT, CDR2 SNEGSKA (reference sequence). The length of the CDR3 is 15 residues. This CDR3 reads CSARDSDLGRNEQYF. The CDR3 DNA reads as TGCAGTGCTAGAGATTCGGATCTGGGTCGGAACGAGCAGTACTTT.

This clonotype was seen only once. This is likely a read error, given that the CDR3 carries no conserved phenylalanine or tryptophan at its end. The chain joins TRBV4-3 to TRBJ2-7, with TRBD1 as a possible D gene (6 bases). Germline lookup yields CDR1 LGHNA and CDR2 YSLEER. V was cut by 3 bases and J by 5 bases, with 14 bases left in between. This CDR3 contains 14 residues. The CDR3 coding sequence is TGCGCCAGCAGCCACACAGGGTGTTTGGACGAGCAGTACCTC. Amino acid sequence: CASSHTGCLDEQYL.

Judged by abundance, this clonotype is medium-sized. The gene calls are TRBV20-1 and TRBJ2-7; maybe TRBD2 (6 bases). Trimming removed 6 bases from V and 3 bases from J, with 9 bases in between. Germline V gives CDR1 DFQATT, CDR2 SNEGSKA (reference sequence). CDR3 length equals 11 residues. CDR3 amino acids: CSAVGGYEQYF. CDR3 nucleotide sequence: TGCAGTGCGGTGGGGGGCTACGAGCAGTACTTC.

The CDR3 sequence: CAWTGGMGAVELFF. Written as DNA, the CDR3 is TGTGCCTGGACTGGGGGAATGGGGGCCGTGGAGCTGTTTTTT. V and J are TRBV30 and TRBJ2-2, with a weak D call TRBD1 (6 bases). V lost 4 bases to trimming and J lost 10 bases, with 19 bases between them. Germline-derived CDR1 and CDR2 are GTSNPN and SVGIG (reference sequence). The CDR3 runs 14 residues.

A note on this clonotype: At one end the junction does not follow the germline gene, possibly because of a read error. DNA of the CDR3: TGCACTGCTAGAGATGATGCTTTCGGACAGGCCTTCGGCGGGGAGCTGTTTTTT. It codes for CTARDDAFGQAFGGELFF. V gene TRBV20-1 combines with J gene TRBJ2-2; 7 positions agree with TRBD1. Germline CDR1 reads DFQATT; CDR2 reads SNEGSKA (reference sequence). This CDR3 spans 18 amino acids.

Points on this clonotype: It is likely a read error, because the conserved phenylalanine at the end of the CDR3 is missing. The chain has TRBV4-2 and TRBJ2-3, with D perhaps matching TRBD1 or TRBD2 (6 bases each). CDR1 and CDR2 (germline): LGHNA, YNFKEQ. Trimming removed 7 bases at V and 2 bases at J, with 16 bases between. The CDR3 is 15 amino acids. CDR3 amino acids: CASTQYREVTDTQYY. The CDR3 nucleotides are TGTGCCAGCACTCAATACAGGGAGGTCACAGATACGCAGTATTAT.

Notes on this clonotype: The missing conserved phenylalanine or tryptophan at the end of this CDR3 makes a read error likely. This rearrangement joins TRBV6-2 or TRBV6-3 to TRBJ2-7, with D possibly matching TRBD1 (5 bases). Trimming pared 4 bases from V and 6 bases from J, leaving 25 bases between. Germline loops: CDR1 MNHEY, CDR2 SVGEGT. The CDR3 covers 17 residues. In nucleotides, the CDR3 is TGTGCCAGCAGTTTTACAGGCGGCAGGGCCTCTATCCGCGAGCAGTACATC. It is translated as CASSFTGGRASIREQYI.

This clonotype was counted once. Its ends do not fully match the called genes, so a read error is possible. The rearrangement joins TRBV11-2 to TRBJ2-7, with a tentative D call TRBD1 (6 bases). The CDR3 covers 15 residues. The germline V gene has CDR1 SGHAT and CDR2 FQNNGV. The CDR3 DNA follows: TGTGCCAGTAACTTAGCAGGGGTCACCGCCTACGAACAGTACTTC. Its protein is CASNLAGVTAYEQYF. Based on the CDR3 plus reference TRBV11-2 and TRBJ2-7, the full variable domain is EAGVAQSPRYKIIEKRQSVAFWCNPISGHATLYWYQQILGQGPKLLIQFQNNGVVDDSQLPKDRFSAERLKGVDSTLKIQPAKLEDSAVYLCASNLAGVTAYEQYFGPGTRLTVT.

This clonotype was detected once. The junction departs from the called germline gene at one end, perhaps through a read error. The rearrangement joins TRBV20-1 to TRBJ2-2; D is possibly TRBD2 (5 bases). The CDR3 has 14 residues. CDR1 and CDR2 from the germline V gene are DFQATT and SNEGSKA (reference sequence). CDR3 coding DNA: TGCAGTACTAGAGACTCAGCAGGTTCCGGGGAGCTGTTTTTT. Translation gives CSTRDSAGSGELFF.

Details on this clonotype: Relative to the germline gene, one junction end is altered; a read error may explain this. This chain connects TRBV5-6 to TRBJ2-1, with D perhaps matching TRBD2 (6 bases). Germline CDR1 and CDR2: SGHDT and YYEEEE. The CDR3 contains 18 residues. CDR3 nucleotides: TGTGCGAGCAGCTTCTATGGGACTGTGCGGCCCGAGTACAATGAGCAGTTATTC. It specifies CASSFYGTVRPEYNEQLF.

Many counts were recorded for this clonotype. This chain links TRBV20-1 with TRBJ2-7, with D perhaps matching TRBD2 (6 bases). The CDR3 is made up of 15 amino acids. V was clipped by 6 bases and J by 1 base, with 19 bases between them. Germline CDR1 DFQATT, CDR2 SNEGSKA (reference sequence). The CDR3 is CSAEREGDWSYEQYF. CDR3 nucleotide sequence: TGCAGTGCAGAAAGAGAAGGGGACTGGTCCTACGAGCAGTACTTC.

Only one count was recorded for this clonotype. V usage is TRBV20-1 and J usage is TRBJ2-7; unclear D gene. The germline gives CDR1 DFQATT, CDR2 SNEGSKA (reference sequence). The CDR3 length is 13 residues. Trimming left V 3 bases short and J 0 bases short, with 9 bases between. The CDR3 region is CSASSRGSYEQYF. The CDR3, as DNA: TGCAGTGCTAGCTCGCGAGGCTCCTACGAGCAGTACTTC.

Of note for this clonotype: One end of the junction varies from germline; a read error may be responsible. The chain recombines TRBV6-1 with TRBJ2-1; a weak D match, TRBD2 (6 bases). This CDR3 is built from 16 residues. Germline CDR1 MNHNS, CDR2 SASEGT. This CDR3 reads CVSSEEGGTSYYEQFF. CDR3 sequence (DNA): TGTGTCAGCAGTGAAGAGGGCGGGACGTCCTACTATGAGCAATTCTTC.